This T cell receptor (beta chain) was documented in a study of blood T cell repertoires in COVID-19. Study in general: COVID-19 samples, acute and convalescent, were from the United States, Italy and Spain.

This clone was seen just once. Source study methods: It was from reference gene primer amplification that nucleated cell counts were estimated. The protocol was immunoSEQ multiplex PCR, while the TCRdb copy is restricted to in-frame clones and leaves out a portion. Clonal size and the V and J genes are those of that table, whereas D and trimming came from the DNA. The sample lists some 140,000 clones; approximately 81% were seen once. V was shortened by 6 bases and J by 4 bases, with 18 bases between the two germline ends. The CDR3 loop spans 15 amino acids. Germline-derived CDR1 and CDR2 are SGHAT and FQNNGV.

V is TRBV11-2 and J is TRBJ1-1; possible D gene TRBD1, 6 bases. The specimen was peripheral blood. The clonotype was recovered from a man aged 60 to 75 with acute or convalescent COVID-19. The CDR3 DNA follows: TGTGCCAGCAGTAGTTTCGTGGGGGCAAGCACTGAAGCTTTCTTT. Amino acid sequence: CASSSFVGASTEAFF.